This passage covers 23 T cell receptor beta chains from one sample sequenced in a study of cytomegalovirus exposure and HLA in healthy donors. Amplification used 60 Vbeta primers and 13 Jbeta primers. This table comes from immunoSEQ multiplex PCR, and its TCRdb copy is limited to in-frame clones, with some not included. In the table there are 250,000 to 300,000 clones, almost 85% of which are singletons. The material sequenced was PBMCs. The receptor source for this set is a woman between 40 and 50 years old in good health and CMV-seropositive.

This chain connects TRBV13 to TRBJ2-7; maybe TRBD2 (5 bases). CDR1 is PRHDT, CDR2 FYEKMQ, per germline (reference sequence). The CDR3 consists of 15 residues. V lost 4 bases and J 3 bases, leaving 16 bases between the germline ends. The CDR3 sequence is CASSSHLEGSYEQYF. DNA of the CDR3: TGTGCCAGCAGCTCCCATTTAGAGGGAAGCTACGAGCAGTACTTC.

The V call is TRBV29-1, the J call TRBJ2-3; D remains unclear. Germline loops: CDR1 SQVTM, CDR2 ANQGSEA. The CDR3 runs to 10 residues. The V end lost 5 bases, the J end lost 10 bases, and 10 bases lay between the germline ends. The CDR3 protein is CSVFSGAQYF. The CDR3 region has the DNA TGCAGCGTTTTCTCAGGTGCGCAGTATTTT.

This clone was observed a single time. The chain links TRBV7-8 to TRBJ2-7; 9 bases match TRBD2. V lost 3 bases to trimming and J lost 2 bases; unmatched junction nucleotides: 5. The CDR3 sequence is 15 residues long. From germline, CDR1 is SGHVS and CDR2 FQNEAQ. DNA of the CDR3: TGTGCCAGCAGCTTGCCGACTAGCGGACCCTACGAGCAGTACTTC. Its translation is CASSLPTSGPYEQYF.

The V gene is TRBV18, the J gene TRBJ1-2; the match to TRBD1 covers 7 bases. J lost 6 bases, V lost 5 bases, and 9 bases had no gene match. CDR1 is KGHSH and CDR2 is LQKENI in the germline V gene. The CDR3 has 14 amino acids. The CDR3 sequence: CASSERTGFDGYTF. The DNA for the CDR3 is TGTGCCAGCTCAGAACGGACAGGATTCGATGGCTACACCTTC.

This clone was picked up a small number of times. The genes are TRBV19 and TRBJ1-1; 12 bases are a match to TRBD1. There are 13 residues in the CDR3. The J segment lost 4 bases and the V segment lost 10 bases, leaving 4 bases of the junction unmatched. Germline V gene data show CDR1 as LNHDA and CDR2 as SQIVND (reference sequence). The CDR3 nucleotides read TGTGCCACCAAGGGACAGGGGGCCACTGAAGCTTTCTTT. As protein: CATKGQGATEAFF.

The chain carries TRBV28 and TRBJ1-1; 9 nucleotides line up with TRBD1. The CDR3 runs 14 residues. Germline assignment: CDR1 MDHEN and CDR2 SYDVKM. With V trimmed by 8 bases and J by 5 bases, 9 bases remained unmatched. Here the CDR3 reads CASSSGTGRTEAFF. In DNA form, the CDR3 reads TGTGCCAGCTCGTCCGGGACAGGGCGTACTGAAGCTTTCTTT.

CDR3 protein: CAWSGTGDQPQHF. CDR3 DNA: TGTGCCTGGAGCGGTACGGGAGATCAGCCCCAGCATTTT. The chain employs TRBV30 and TRBJ1-5; D is uncertain. CDR1 is GTSNPN, CDR2 SVGIG, per germline (reference sequence). There are 13 residues in the CDR3. V was shortened by 3 bases and J by 5 bases, with 11 bases between the two germline ends.

V and J are TRBV7-3 and TRBJ2-2; 12 nucleotides agree with TRBD2. Per germline, CDR1 SGHTA and CDR2 FQGTGA. This CDR3 region has 17 residues. Trimming took 5 bases from V and 2 from J; bases not matched to a gene: 6. The CDR3 nucleotides read TGTGCCAGCAGCCGAATTGGACTAGCGGGAAACACCGGGGAGCTGTTTTTT. Protein: CASSRIGLAGNTGELFF.

The gene calls are TRBV18 and TRBJ1-1; D is undetermined. CDR1 and CDR2 (germline): KGHSH, LQKENI. This CDR3 comprises 13 residues. Trimming pared 6 bases from V and 1 base from J, leaving 9 bases between. The DNA for the CDR3 is TGTGCCAGCTCGAGGGAGGGGAACACTGAAGCTTTCTTT. This codes for CASSREGNTEAFF. Filled out from reference TRBV18 and TRBJ1-1, the complete variable domain reads NAGVMQNPRHLVRRRGQEARLRCSPMKGHSHVYWYRQLPEEGLKFMVYLQKENIIDESGMPKERFSAEFPKEGPSILRIQQVVRGDSAAYFCASSREGNTEAFFGQGTRLTVV.

The rearrangement links TRBV6-5 to TRBJ1-2; perhaps TRBD1 as D (5 bases). From germline, CDR1 is MNHEY and CDR2 SVGAGI. V was trimmed by 0 bases and J by 4 bases, leaving 9 bases between them. The CDR3 contains 14 residues. The CDR3 DNA reads as TGTGCCAGCAGTTACTCGGAGGGGCGCTATGGCTACACCTTC. It codes for CASSYSEGRYGYTF.

The chain carries TRBV7-8 and TRBJ1-1, with TRBD1 matching 10 bases. The germline CDR1 and CDR2 sequences are SGHVS and FQNEAQ. CDR3 length: 16 residues. With 5 bases clipped from V and 5 bases from J, the junction kept 11 bases outside the gene matches. DNA for the CDR3: TGTGCCAGCAGCCCTCGACAGGGGGCCCTTTGGACTGAAGCTTTCTTT. Translation: CASSPRQGALWTEAFF.

J is TRBJ2-3 and V is TRBV28, with D possibly TRBD1 on 5 matching bases. The ends were cut back, 4 bases at V and 4 bases at J, with 15 bases in the middle. This CDR3 is built from 15 residues. Germline assignment: CDR1 MDHEN and CDR2 SYDVKM. The CDR3 DNA reads as TGTGCCAGCAGTTGGGGCCCTTCGGGTGCAGATACGCAGTATTTT. Translating gives CASSWGPSGADTQYF.

The J gene is TRBJ2-7, the V gene TRBV7-8, with D hard to call. The CDR3 spans 16 residues. Trimming took off 4 bases at V and 6 bases at J, with 22 bases between the two ends. Germline CDR1 reads SGHVS; CDR2 reads FQNEAQ. CDR3 bases: TGTGCCAGCAGCTCCTCTGGAGAAATCTACGTCAGCGAGCAGTACTTC. Translating gives CASSSSGEIYVSEQYF.

As to this clone: Other DNA sequences of this sample code for an identical CDR3. The rearrangement joins TRBV10-3 to TRBJ1-5; 7 bases fit TRBD1. The germline V gene has CDR1 ENHRY and CDR2 SYGVKD. The V gene end was trimmed by 2 bases and the J gene end by 2 bases; junction bases not matched to a gene: 0. CDR3 length: 14 amino acids. The CDR3 loop reads CAISEGQGNQPQHF. For the CDR3, the DNA is TGTGCCATCAGTGAGGGACAGGGCAATCAGCCCCAGCATTTT.

The chain has TRBV7-9 and TRBJ2-2; D remains unclear. The CDR3 contains 13 residues. V dropped 4 bases and J dropped 6 bases, with 9 bases sitting between them. Germline V gene data show CDR1 as SEHNR and CDR2 as FQNEAQ (reference sequence). CDR3 in DNA: TGTGCCAGCAGCTCGATTACGGCCGGGGAGCTGTTTTTT. Amino acids: CASSSITAGELFF.

The CDR3 loop is CASSLACDEQYF. The CDR3, as DNA: TGTGCCAGCAGCTTGGCCTGCGACGAGCAGTACTTC. This chain uses TRBV5-6 with TRBJ2-7, with D unresolved. This CDR3 is built from 12 residues. In germline, CDR1 is SGHDT, CDR2 YYEEEE. Trimming left V 0 bases short and J 5 bases short, with 6 bases between.

This clone showed up just a few times. V usage is TRBV4-2 and J usage is TRBJ2-7; D gene unclear. The CDR3 contains 12 residues. From germline, CDR1 is LGHNA and CDR2 YNFKEQ. V was pared by 1 base and J by 4 bases, with 5 bases between. Here the CDR3 reads CASSQAGYEQYF. CDR3 coding DNA: TGTGCCAGCAGCCAAGCCGGTTACGAGCAGTACTTC.

The chain is built from TRBV6-5 and TRBJ1-1; no clear D. CDR3 length: 13 amino acids. The germline CDR1 and CDR2 sequences are MNHEY and SVGAGI. Trimming shortened V by 5 bases and J by 3 bases, and 10 bases separated the two germline ends. The CDR3 protein is CASSKLWDTEAFF. CDR3 DNA sequence: TGTGCCAGCAGTAAACTATGGGACACTGAAGCTTTCTTT.

This chain uses TRBV28 with TRBJ1-4, with 9 bases aligning to TRBD1. CDR3 length equals 14 residues. CDR1 and CDR2 (germline): MDHEN, SYDVKM. V was clipped by 5 bases and J by 6 bases; unmatched bases: 4. The CDR3 region is CASSLQGAYEKLFF. For the CDR3, the DNA is TGTGCCAGCAGTCTACAGGGGGCTTATGAAAAACTGTTTTTT.

The J gene is TRBJ1-2, the V gene TRBV30; 12 bases match TRBD1. The CDR3 covers 15 residues. Germline V gene sequence: CDR1 GTSNPN, CDR2 SVGIG (reference sequence). Trimming took 1 base from V and 6 from J; bases not matched to a gene: 6. The CDR3, as DNA: TGTGCCTGGAGTGGCTTCGGGACAGGGGGCAATGGCTACACCTTC. This gives the protein CAWSGFGTGGNGYTF.

The V and J genes are TRBV25-1 and TRBJ1-2, with D perhaps TRBD1 (5 bases). This CDR3 contains 13 residues. CDR1 MGHDK and CDR2 SYGVNS come from the germline V gene. Trimming cost V 6 bases and J 4 bases, with 12 bases left between them. CDR3 amino acids: CASRDTGSYGYTF. CDR3 DNA sequence: TGTGCCAGCAGAGATACAGGCAGCTATGGCTACACCTTC.

This sequence joins TRBV19 and TRBJ1-5; D call uncertain. The germline V and J ends were trimmed by 2 bases and 4 bases, with 9 bases remaining between them. The CDR3 totals 14 residues. Germline values: CDR1 LNHDA, CDR2 SQIVND (reference sequence). CDR3 sequence reads: CASSILQQNQPQHF. In DNA form, the CDR3 reads TGTGCCAGTAGTATATTACAGCAAAATCAGCCCCAGCATTTT.

The gene calls are TRBV11-1 and TRBJ2-7, with 9 bases aligning to TRBD1. This CDR3 is 18 amino acids long. Germline loops: CDR1 SGHAT, CDR2 FQDESV (reference sequence). The V and J ends lost 2 bases and 5 bases, in that order; junction bases with no gene match: 16. CDR3 protein: CASSLKLAGQGPGDEQYF. As DNA, the CDR3 is TGTGCCAGCAGCTTAAAGTTGGCGGGACAGGGCCCAGGCGACGAGCAGTACTTC.